This TCR beta chain was sequenced during a study of shared clonotypes between healthy human individuals. Genomic DNA of each subset was evenly split across several immunoSEQ plates. Produced via immunoSEQ multiplex PCR; TCRdb's table is partial and in-frame only. The sample gives 650,000 to 750,000 clones, 60% to 80% of which show up once; around 1.8% is in the top ten. Investigators divided CD4+ cells into CD45RA+ naive and CD45RA-negative memory subsets. The specimen sequenced was memory CD4+ T cells sorted from blood. Subset defined: CD45RA-negative fraction. This TCR was sampled from a woman under 40 in good health.

CDR3 loop: CASSVGTGAVGELFF. The CDR3 coding sequence is TGTGCCAGTAGTGTGGGGACAGGGGCGGTCGGGGAGCTGTTTTTT. The gene calls are TRBV19 and TRBJ2-2, with 10 bases that match TRBD1. V gave up 5 bases and J gave up 7 bases; unmatched junction bases: 7. The germline V gene encodes CDR1 LNHDA and CDR2 SQIVND (reference sequence). The length of the CDR3 is 15 residues.